The sample holds many counts of the clone carrying this T cell receptor (beta chain). The antigen is undetermined. The sample is drawn from a study of CD8 T cells in ankylosing spondylitis. Findings and caveats of the study: Apparently characteristic of ankylosing spondylitis blood was a TCR beta motif (about eight highly homologous variants).

CDR3 length equals 14 residues. Trimming took 5 bases from V and 9 from J, leaving 20 bases between them. From germline, CDR1 is DFQATT and CDR2 SNEGSKA (reference sequence). Molecular-barcoded quantitative 5'-RACE produced these TCR beta libraries. TCRdb ran MiXCR on the 5' RACE reads and lists one entry per CDR3 protein. The sample shows 450,000 to 550,000 distinct CDR3 sequences, roughly 5% of them seen only once. Sequenced material: blood, either unsorted or a sorted T cell fraction (not recorded which). This receptor was obtained from a male donor with ankylosing spondylitis. The chain recombines TRBV20-1 with TRBJ1-3; the D gene is possibly TRBD1 (6 bases). Here the CDR3 DNA reads TGCAGTGCTTTGGGGGCGACGGAGTCGGTCACCATATATTTT. It codes for CSALGATESVTIYF.